This T cell receptor (beta chain) originates from a study of blood T cell repertoires in COVID-19. This clone turned up a few times. The assay was immunoSEQ multiplex PCR, and TCRdb's table has in-frame clones only and misses some. The sample lists over 150,000 clones, 80% to 85% occurring once. Self-reported history from a screening survey and questionnaire set each donor's cohort. Cohort 3 donors were reported recovered after two negative PCRs, clearance, or symptom resolution. Looked up from germline, CDR1 is SGHRS and CDR2 is YFSETQ. This CDR3 spans 18 amino acids. V was pared by 0 bases and J by 0 bases, with 7 bases of the junction left unmatched.

This receptor was obtained from a man aged 40-49 years who had recovered from COVID-19. This chain connects TRBV5-1 to TRBJ2-2; TRBD2 aligns across 8 bases. The sequenced sample was PBMCs or T cells enriched from blood (not recorded which). In DNA form, the CDR3 reads TGCGCCAGCAGCTTGGGGCCAGCGGGGGCCGCGAACACCGGGGAGCTGTTTTTT. It codes for CASSLGPAGAANTGELFF.